A single sample gave rise to the 23 T cell receptor beta chains below, sequenced in a study of control samples from healthy donors and cancer patients. TCRdb's copy holds only in-frame clones and misses some; the assay was immunoSEQ multiplex PCR. This table has some 140,000 clones, nearly 90% appearing once. Sequencing used PBMCs. The source is a man in his fifties with head and neck cancer.

This clone was picked up many times. This sequence joins TRBV4-2 and TRBJ1-6, with D uncertain. CDR1 LGHNA and CDR2 YNFKEQ come from the germline V gene. V shed 1 base and J shed 0 bases, with 13 bases lying between them. This CDR3 spans 18 amino acids. For the CDR3, the DNA is TGTGCCAGCAGCCAAGGGGTTAGGGAGAGCTCCTATAATTCACCCCTCCACTTT. Translation: CASSQGVRESSYNSPLHF.

The chain couples TRBV19 to TRBJ2-7; D is perhaps TRBD1 or TRBD2 (6 bases each). Germline V gene data show CDR1 as LNHDA and CDR2 as SQIVND (reference sequence). Trimming left V 8 bases short and J 3 bases short, with 11 bases between. The CDR3 has 12 residues. The CDR3 here is CASSKGGYEQYF. The DNA for the CDR3 is TGTGCCAGTTCCAAGGGGGGCTACGAGCAGTACTTC.

The chain uses TRBV28 and TRBJ2-7; 11 bases map to TRBD2. Losses at the gene ends were 6 bases for V and 2 bases for J; bases not matched to a gene: 12. Germline CDR1 reads MDHEN; CDR2 reads SYDVKM. The CDR3 runs to 17 residues. The CDR3 DNA follows: TGTGCCAGCAGGGACTCTCATAGCGGGAGGGCCCCCTACGAGCAGTACTTC. Protein product: CASRDSHSGRAPYEQYF. The full variable domain, with the rest looked up from reference TRBV28 and TRBJ2-7, is DVKVTQSSRYLVKRTGEKVFLECVQDMDHENMFWYRQDPGLGLRLIYFSYDVKMKEKGDIPEGYSVSREKKERFSLILESASTNQTSMYLCASRDSHSGRAPYEQYFGPGTRLTVT.

J is TRBJ2-1 and V is TRBV5-1; 7 bases line up with TRBD1. The CDR3 is made up of 16 amino acids. In germline, CDR1 is SGHRS, CDR2 YFSETQ. The V segment lost 6 bases and the J segment 0 bases; nucleotides outside the gene matches: 9. The chain's CDR3 is CASTPLGTVSYNEQFF. In DNA form, the CDR3 reads TGCGCCAGCACCCCCCTCGGGACAGTCTCCTACAATGAGCAGTTCTTC.

The chain is built from TRBV27 and TRBJ1-1; possible D gene TRBD1, 5 bases. The CDR3 totals 13 residues. The germline gives CDR1 MNHEY, CDR2 SMNVEV (reference sequence). Trimming took 0 bases from V and 10 from J, leaving 12 bases between them. The CDR3 DNA follows: TGTGCCAGCAGTTTATCTCAGGGACTCGTAGCTTTCTTT. Translated, it gives CASSLSQGLVAFF.

This clone was counted only a few times. This chain links TRBV28 with TRBJ1-1, with TRBD1 matching over 8 bases. CDR1 and CDR2 (germline): MDHEN, SYDVKM. V lost 8 bases and J lost 5; bases outside the gene matches: 4. CDR3 length equals 12 residues. The CDR3 nucleotides are TGTGCCAGCGACAGGGGTAGGACTGAAGCTTTCTTT. It translates to CASDRGRTEAFF.

The chain couples TRBV10-3 to TRBJ1-2; 9 nucleotides line up with TRBD1. CDR3 length: 14 amino acids. The V gene's germline CDR1 is ENHRY and CDR2 SYGVKD. V dropped 6 bases and J dropped 8; count of bases not matched to a gene: 10. This chain's CDR3 is CAIRDGQGKLGYTF. The CDR3 region has the DNA TGTGCCATCAGAGACGGACAGGGGAAGTTAGGCTACACCTTC.

This rearrangement joins TRBV28 to TRBJ2-1, with 9 bases identical to TRBD1. The J segment lost 0 bases and the V segment lost 4 bases, leaving 7 bases of the junction unmatched. The germline V gene has CDR1 MDHEN and CDR2 SYDVKM. There are 17 residues in the CDR3. CDR3 DNA sequence: TGTGCCAGCAGTTCGGGACAGGGTTACGGCTCCTACAATGAGCAGTTCTTC. Its protein product is CASSSGQGYGSYNEQFF.

The chain employs TRBV2 and TRBJ2-2, with 12 positions matching TRBD1. Germline-derived CDR1 and CDR2 are SNHLY and FYNNEI. The ends lost 7 bases at V and 4 bases at J; junction bases unmatched: 4. The CDR3 extends over 15 amino acids. For the CDR3, the DNA is TGTGCCAGCATCGGGGACAGGGGGCTCACCGGGGAGCTGTTTTTT. It yields the protein CASIGDRGLTGELFF.

The genes are TRBV27 and TRBJ2-7; 7 bases agree with TRBD2. The CDR3 is 16 residues long. Trimming at V came to 3 bases and at J to 4 bases, leaving 12 bases not matched to a gene. The germline V gene has CDR1 MNHEY and CDR2 SMNVEV (reference sequence). DNA of the CDR3: TGTGCCAGCAGTTTTAGACTAGCCTCTCTGGGTTACGAGCAGTACTTC. Translated: CASSFRLASLGYEQYF.

The CDR3 nucleotides are TGTGCCAGCAGCGGGACAGGGGCGAGCTCCTACGAGCAGTACTTC. Translation: CASSGTGASSYEQYF. The rearrangement links TRBV6-5 to TRBJ2-7, with 10 bases that match TRBD1. Losses at the gene ends were 6 bases for V and 0 bases for J; bases not matched to a gene: 5. Germline assignment: CDR1 MNHEY and CDR2 SVGAGI. The CDR3 totals 15 residues.

The chain joins TRBV3-1 (or the pseudogene TRBV3-2) to TRBJ2-1; 13 nucleotides match TRBD2. This CDR3 spans 15 amino acids. Unmatched junction bases numbered 1, after V lost 6 bases and J lost 2 bases. The germline gives CDR1 LGHDT, CDR2 YNNKEL (reference sequence). CDR3 loop: CASSGLAGAYNEQFF. In DNA form, the CDR3 reads TGTGCCAGCAGTGGACTAGCGGGGGCCTACAATGAGCAGTTCTTC.

V is TRBV2 and J is TRBJ1-5, with a possible D match to TRBD1 (6 bases). Trimming stripped 5 bases from V and 7 bases from J, with 12 bases between. There are 13 residues in the CDR3. Per the germline V gene, CDR1 is SNHLY and CDR2 is FYNNEI. The CDR3 coding sequence is TGTGCCAGCAGTTACACAGGGAACCAGCCCCAGCATTTT. As protein: CASSYTGNQPQHF.

The chain recombines TRBV5-1 with TRBJ2-2; the match to TRBD1 covers 7 bases. The V gene end was trimmed by 0 bases and the J gene end by 1 base; junction bases not matched to a gene: 6. Germline V gives CDR1 SGHRS, CDR2 YFSETQ. There are 17 residues in the CDR3. Here the CDR3 DNA reads TGCGCCAGCAGCTTGGGAGACAGGGCGGGGAACACCGGGGAGCTGTTTTTT. This translates into CASSLGDRAGNTGELFF.

This chain links TRBV6-5 with TRBJ2-5; D unclear. This CDR3 contains 13 residues. CDR1 is MNHEY and CDR2 is SVGAGI in the germline V gene. V dropped 3 bases and J dropped 0 bases, with 5 bases sitting between them. This CDR3 reads CASSYRHQETQYF. As DNA, the CDR3 is TGTGCCAGCAGTTATCGACACCAAGAGACCCAGTACTTC.

This chain uses TRBV4-1 with TRBJ2-6, with unresolved D. In germline, CDR1 is MGHRA, CDR2 YSYEKL. The CDR3 is 15 amino acids. Between the trimmed V and J ends, which lost 1 base and 3 bases, there was a span of 7 bases. The CDR3 reads CASSQVSLGANVLTF. The CDR3 DNA is TGCGCCAGCAGCCAAGTGAGCCTTGGGGCCAACGTCCTGACTTTC.

The sample holds one count of this clone. The chain employs TRBV7-2 and TRBJ1-3; D is unresolved. CDR1 is SGHTA and CDR2 is FQGNSA in the germline V gene. The CDR3 totals 14 residues. V lost 1 base and J 1 base, leaving 5 bases between the germline ends. The CDR3 protein is CASSLEVSGNTIYF. The CDR3 DNA follows: TGTGCCAGCAGCTTAGAAGTTTCTGGAAACACCATATATTTT.

J is TRBJ2-7 and V is TRBV5-8, with TRBD1 identical over 7 bases. Germline-derived CDR1 and CDR2 are SGHTS and YDEGEE. V shed 4 bases and J 1 base; nucleotides not matched to a gene: 14. This CDR3 is 17 amino acids long. The CDR3 here is CASSHNLGTVSSYEQYF. In nucleotides, the CDR3 is TGTGCCAGCAGCCATAACCTCGGGACAGTTTCTTCCTACGAGCAGTACTTC.

The chain employs TRBV9 and TRBJ2-7; possible D gene TRBD2, 5 bases. The V gene lost 4 bases and the J gene lost 4 bases, with 21 bases spanning the gap. The CDR3 has 16 residues. Germline CDR1 reads SGDLS; CDR2 reads YYNGEE. CDR3 sequence (DNA): TGTGCCAGCAGCTCTCGTCCGAGGGAAATCGCGTACGAGCAGTACTTC. Residues: CASSSRPREIAYEQYF.

This clone was detected once. The V gene is TRBV12-3 or TRBV12-4, the J gene TRBJ2-1; D remains unclear. V shed 2 bases and J shed 5 bases, with 7 bases lying between them. There are 13 residues in the CDR3. The CDR3 spells CASSLSGNNEQFF. The CDR3 DNA reads as TGTGCCAGCAGTTTAAGTGGGAACAATGAGCAGTTCTTC.

The V gene is TRBV5-1, the J gene TRBJ2-1; 7 bases match TRBD2. V lost 4 bases to trimming and J lost 10 bases; unmatched junction nucleotides: 11. The CDR3 length is 14 residues. Germline CDR1 reads SGHRS; CDR2 reads YFSETQ. The CDR3 loop reads CASSPAPLALEQFF. In DNA form, the CDR3 reads TGCGCCAGCAGCCCGGCCCCACTAGCGTTAGAGCAGTTCTTC.

The chain has TRBV5-1 and TRBJ1-4; TRBD1 agrees at 11 bases. The CDR3 extends over 15 amino acids. Germline V CDR1 and CDR2: SGHRS, YFSETQ. J lost 6 bases, V lost 4 bases, and 5 bases had no gene match. CDR3 sequence reads: CASSAPGQGDEKLFF. The CDR3, as DNA: TGCGCCAGCAGCGCTCCGGGACAGGGGGATGAAAAACTGTTTTTT.

V usage is TRBV6-5 and J usage is TRBJ2-3, with unresolved D. The V end lost 0 bases, the J end lost 3 bases, and 7 bases lay between the germline ends. The CDR3 sequence is 14 residues long. Looked up from germline, CDR1 is MNHEY and CDR2 is SVGAGI. The CDR3 DNA is TGTGCCAGCAGTTACTCGGACCAAACAGATACGCAGTATTTT. It is translated as CASSYSDQTDTQYF.